This T cell receptor (beta chain) was recorded in a study of cytomegalovirus exposure and HLA in healthy donors. Study context: T cells numbering around 180 million yielded approximately 120 million unique TCR beta sequences in an earlier analysis.

It was with 60 Vbeta and 13 Jbeta primers that the PCR ran. Sequenced by immunoSEQ multiplex PCR; TCRdb stores in-frame clones only, minus some. The table has about 130,000 clones, around 80% seen once. Findings of the study overall: Exclusion as indistinguishable affected some V segments, including TRBV6-2 and TRBV6-3. Follow-up analysis found HLA locus-dependent TCR association rates, highest for DRB1 and lowest for HLA-C. CMV serostatus was the only immune exposure information that was available.

The V and J ends lost 0 bases and 7 bases respectively, with 13 bases between them. This CDR3 has 14 residues. Germline CDR1 reads SGHRS; CDR2 reads YFSETQ. A remark on this clone: Its specificity is not known.

The sequencing input was PBMCs. This TCR was recovered from a female donor in good health and CMV-seronegative. The genes are TRBV5-1 and TRBJ2-5; D uncertain. The CDR3 is CASSLDALSGTQYF. CDR3 nucleotide sequence: TGCGCCAGCAGCTTGGATGCCCTCTCAGGGACCCAGTACTTC.